These 27 T cell receptor beta chains came from one sample sequenced in a study of blood T cell repertoires in COVID-19. The protocol was immunoSEQ multiplex PCR, while the TCRdb copy is restricted to in-frame clones and leaves out a portion. The top ten hold approximately 2% of the sample, which has roughly 280,000 clones, 70% to 90% seen once. Input material: peripheral blood. All receptors come from a man younger than 45 with active or convalescent COVID-19.

The chain links TRBV4-3 to TRBJ2-1; TRBD1 might be the D (6 bases). This CDR3 has 15 residues. Looked up from germline, CDR1 is LGHNA and CDR2 is YSLEER. Trimming removed 2 bases at V and 2 bases at J, with 10 bases between. The CDR3 DNA sequence: TGCGCCAGCAGCCAAACCCAGGGGACCTACAATGAGCAGTTCTTC. This gives the protein CASSQTQGTYNEQFF.

The genes are TRBV4-1 and TRBJ2-3; possibly TRBD2 for D (5 bases). The V end lost 4 bases, the J end lost 8 bases, and 22 bases lay between the germline ends. Germline lookup yields CDR1 MGHRA and CDR2 YSYEKL. CDR3 length: 16 amino acids. This CDR3 reads CASSREEGNLRGTQYF. CDR3 nucleotide sequence: TGCGCCAGCAGCCGAGAAGAGGGCAACTTACGGGGTACGCAGTATTTT.

V is TRBV5-1 and J is TRBJ1-4, with 8 bases fitting TRBD1. V was clipped by 4 bases and J by 0 bases; unmatched bases: 5. The CDR3 has 16 residues. Per germline, CDR1 SGHRS and CDR2 YFSETQ. The CDR3 reads CASSLGTGSTNEKLFF. In DNA form, the CDR3 reads TGCGCCAGCAGCCTAGGGACAGGATCAACTAATGAAAAACTGTTTTTT.

J is TRBJ2-7 and V is TRBV3-1 (or the pseudogene TRBV3-2), with 8 bases aligning to TRBD1. The CDR3 has 16 amino acids. CDR1 LGHDT and CDR2 YNNKEL come from the germline V gene (reference sequence). V lost 4 bases to trimming and J lost 2 bases; unmatched junction nucleotides: 10. This CDR3 reads CASSPWGTGVTYEQYF. The DNA for the CDR3 is TGTGCCAGCAGCCCTTGGGGGACAGGCGTCACCTACGAGCAGTACTTC.

This clone is a singleton in its sample. J is TRBJ1-5 and V is TRBV6-1, with D possibly matching TRBD1 (5 bases). The germline V gene has CDR1 MNHNS and CDR2 SASEGT. CDR3 length equals 14 residues. The germline V and J ends were trimmed by 2 bases and 8 bases, with 13 bases remaining between them. The CDR3 loop reads CASSERRGTEPQHF. CDR3 in DNA: TGTGCCAGCAGTGAACGGAGGGGTACTGAGCCCCAGCATTTT.

The V and J genes are TRBV3-1 (or the pseudogene TRBV3-2) and TRBJ2-1, with TRBD1 identical over 8 bases. J lost 6 bases, V lost 2 bases, and 18 bases had no gene match. Looked up from germline, CDR1 is LGHDT and CDR2 is YNNKEL (reference sequence). The CDR3 is made up of 19 amino acids. The CDR3 loop reads CASSQQYNRGEARINEQFF. The CDR3 DNA reads TGTGCCAGCAGCCAACAATATAACAGGGGGGAGGCCAGGATCAATGAGCAGTTCTTC.

V and J are TRBV5-6 and TRBJ2-7, with TRBD1 identical over 7 bases. CDR1 SGHDT and CDR2 YYEEEE come from the germline V gene. The length of the CDR3 is 14 residues. Losses at the gene ends were 4 bases for V and 3 bases for J; bases not matched to a gene: 7. CDR3 DNA: TGTGCCAGCAGCCGCACCCGGGACAGCTACGAGCAGTACTTC. Translated, it gives CASSRTRDSYEQYF.

The V call is TRBV30, the J call TRBJ2-3; 12 nucleotides agree with TRBD2. Germline lookup yields CDR1 GTSNPN and CDR2 SVGIG (reference sequence). The CDR3 has 16 amino acids. The V gene end was trimmed by 2 bases and the J gene end by 4 bases; junction bases not matched to a gene: 7. The CDR3 DNA reads as TGTGCCTGGAGTCCGGCTAGCGGGGGGGCTGCAGATACGCAGTATTTT. It encodes CAWSPASGGAADTQYF.

V gene TRBV3-1 (or the pseudogene TRBV3-2) combines with J gene TRBJ1-1, with 8 bases identical to TRBD1. From germline, CDR1 is LGHDT and CDR2 YNNKEL (reference sequence). The CDR3 length is 13 residues. V lost 8 bases to trimming and J lost 4 bases; unmatched junction nucleotides: 6. CDR3 residues: CASYRTGGTEAFF. The CDR3 DNA reads as TGTGCCAGCTACCGAACAGGGGGCACTGAAGCTTTCTTT.

The CDR3 sequence: CASRPGGGPDNEQFF. The CDR3, as DNA: TGTGCCAGCAGACCCGGAGGCGGGCCCGACAATGAGCAGTTCTTC. This chain connects TRBV7-9 to TRBJ2-1; maybe TRBD2 (5 bases). V lost 6 bases to trimming and J lost 5 bases, with 17 bases between them. Looked up from germline, CDR1 is SEHNR and CDR2 is FQNEAQ (reference sequence). The CDR3 sequence is 15 residues long.

The V gene is TRBV15, the J gene TRBJ1-5; no reliable D call. Trimming took 0 bases from V and 4 from J, leaving 10 bases between them. The CDR3 extends over 15 amino acids. Germline-derived CDR1 and CDR2 are LNHNV and YYDKDF (reference sequence). The CDR3 loop is CATSREGTRNQPQHF. The DNA of the CDR3 is TGTGCCACCAGCAGAGAGGGTACTAGGAATCAGCCCCAGCATTTT.

The chain employs TRBV9 and TRBJ1-6; D gene ambiguous. The V gene lost 0 bases and the J gene lost 9 bases, with 7 bases spanning the gap. There are 13 residues in the CDR3. The germline CDR1 and CDR2 sequences are SGDLS and YYNGEE. As DNA, the CDR3 is TGTGCCAGCAGCGTAGATGCCAGTTCACCCCTCCACTTT. It yields the protein CASSVDASSPLHF.

This clone has only one observation. V is TRBV18 and J is TRBJ2-1; 9 bases are a match to TRBD1. Germline lookup yields CDR1 KGHSH and CDR2 LQKENI. This CDR3 comprises 15 residues. The trim removed 6 bases at V and 6 bases at J, leaving 9 bases unmatched. The chain's CDR3 is CASSSGDRVPNEQFF. CDR3 coding DNA: TGTGCCAGCTCCAGTGGGGACAGGGTCCCCAATGAGCAGTTCTTC.

This rearrangement joins TRBV5-1 to TRBJ2-1, with 9 bases fitting TRBD1. The CDR3 totals 17 residues. CDR1 is SGHRS, CDR2 YFSETQ, per germline. V shed 1 base, J shed 8 bases, and the junction held 13 bases outside the gene matches. CDR3 DNA sequence: TGCGCCAGCAGCTTGTTTGGTCCGGGACAGGGCACCGATGAGCAGTTCTTC. Its protein is CASSLFGPGQGTDEQFF.

The chain uses TRBV29-1 and TRBJ1-1, with D possibly TRBD1 on 6 matching bases. CDR3 length: 10 residues. Germline loops: CDR1 SQVTM, CDR2 ANQGSEA. The germline V and J ends were trimmed by 7 bases and 7 bases, with 10 bases remaining between them. The CDR3 DNA follows: TGCAGCGCGGGACAAGTTGAAGCTTTCTTT. Amino acid sequence: CSAGQVEAFF.

The chain combines TRBV7-2 with TRBJ1-1; D gene uncertain. Trimming left V 2 bases short and J 4 bases short, with 17 bases between. The germline gives CDR1 SGHTA, CDR2 FQGNSA. CDR3 length: 16 residues. The CDR3 sequence: CASSLWAPKAGTEAFF. CDR3 bases: TGTGCCAGCAGCTTATGGGCGCCAAAGGCGGGCACTGAAGCTTTCTTT.

The chain combines TRBV21-1 with TRBJ2-3; TRBD2, as called in the table, went unchecked against the DNA. TRBV21-1 is classified as a pseudogene. The CDR3 totals 14 residues. The CDR3 nucleotides read TGTGCCAGCAGGGAACTAGCGGGGGGAGATACGCAGTATTTT. This gives the protein CASRELAGGDTQYF.

This chain uses TRBV29-1 with TRBJ1-4; D remains unclear. This CDR3 is 14 amino acids long. The ends were cut back, 1 base at V and 10 bases at J, with 16 bases in the middle. CDR1 SQVTM and CDR2 ANQGSEA come from the germline V gene. The chain's CDR3 is CSVEVTARDGKLFF. The CDR3 bases are TGCAGCGTTGAAGTAACGGCTAGAGACGGAAAACTGTTTTTT.

The rearrangement joins TRBV6-2 or TRBV6-3 to TRBJ1-6; D perhaps matches TRBD1 (5 bases). Germline assignment: CDR1 MNHEY and CDR2 SVGEGT. V lost 5 bases and J lost 8, with 7 bases in between. The CDR3 consists of 12 residues. The CDR3 is CASSRGDSPLHF. In DNA, the CDR3 is TGTGCCAGCAGTAGGGGTGATTCACCCCTCCACTTT.

The gene calls are TRBV2 and TRBJ2-6; 8 bases agree with TRBD1. CDR3 length: 18 residues. Germline V lookup: CDR1 SNHLY, CDR2 FYNNEI. The V segment lost 6 bases and the J segment 0 bases; nucleotides outside the gene matches: 10. The CDR3 region is CASRRTGTGNSGANVLTF. CDR3 DNA: TGTGCCAGCAGGCGAACCGGGACAGGAAACTCTGGGGCCAACGTCCTGACTTTC.

The V call is TRBV7-6, the J call TRBJ1-1, with TRBD1 identical over 8 bases. The CDR3 is made up of 14 amino acids. V dropped 4 bases and J dropped 6; count of bases not matched to a gene: 7. The germline V gene encodes CDR1 SGHVS and CDR2 FNYEAQ. CDR3 region: CASSYLPGGSEAFF. CDR3 nucleotide sequence: TGTGCCAGCAGCTACCTGCCAGGGGGCTCTGAAGCTTTCTTT.

The chain links TRBV6-5 to TRBJ1-5, with D possibly TRBD1 on 5 matching bases. V lost 7 bases and J lost 6, with 13 bases in between. The germline V gene has CDR1 MNHEY and CDR2 SVGAGI. There are 13 residues in the CDR3. CDR3 residues: CASTGERGQPQHF. CDR3 sequence (DNA): TGTGCCAGCACAGGCGAAAGGGGTCAGCCCCAGCATTTT.

The V gene is TRBV11-2, the J gene TRBJ2-3; unclear D gene. V was cut by 5 bases and J by 2 bases, with 8 bases left in between. The germline gives CDR1 SGHAT, CDR2 FQNNGV. The CDR3 is 13 amino acids. As DNA, the CDR3 is TGTGCCAGCAGCCTACTATTCACAGATACGCAGTATTTT. Translation gives CASSLLFTDTQYF.

J is TRBJ1-5 and V is TRBV7-8, with 10 bases aligning to TRBD1. The CDR3 consists of 16 residues. After removal of 5 bases from V and 5 bases from J, the junction contained 9 bases not matched to a gene. Germline-derived CDR1 and CDR2 are SGHVS and FQNEAQ. CDR3 DNA sequence: TGTGCCAGCAGCACACAGGGACAGGGGCAAGATCAGCCCCAGCATTTT. This sequence encodes CASSTQGQGQDQPQHF.

This chain connects TRBV6-5 to TRBJ2-7; 8 nucleotides agree with TRBD1. CDR3 size: 13 residues. Trimming cost V 10 bases and J 7 bases; bases outside gene matches: 12. From germline, CDR1 is MNHEY and CDR2 SVGAGI. This CDR3 reads CATRRTGFDEQYF. Written as DNA, the CDR3 is TGTGCCACTCGCCGGACAGGGTTTGATGAGCAGTACTTC.

V usage is TRBV29-1 and J usage is TRBJ2-3, with D perhaps TRBD2 (5 bases). The CDR3 runs to 14 residues. CDR1 is SQVTM, CDR2 ANQGSEA, per germline. Trimming shortened V by 0 bases and J by 0 bases, and 7 bases separated the two germline ends. CDR3 loop: CSVEETGSTDTQYF. The CDR3 DNA sequence: TGCAGCGTTGAAGAGACGGGGAGCACAGATACGCAGTATTTT.

This clone has more than one count but fewer than ten. The V and J genes are TRBV14 and TRBJ2-3; 8 nucleotides align to TRBD2. The CDR3 is made up of 17 amino acids. V lost 0 bases and J lost 4; bases outside the gene matches: 9. Germline lookup yields CDR1 SGHDN and CDR2 FVKESK. CDR3 in amino acids: CASSQDILAVKSDTQYF. Here the CDR3 DNA reads TGTGCCAGCAGCCAAGATATACTAGCGGTGAAGTCAGATACGCAGTATTTT.